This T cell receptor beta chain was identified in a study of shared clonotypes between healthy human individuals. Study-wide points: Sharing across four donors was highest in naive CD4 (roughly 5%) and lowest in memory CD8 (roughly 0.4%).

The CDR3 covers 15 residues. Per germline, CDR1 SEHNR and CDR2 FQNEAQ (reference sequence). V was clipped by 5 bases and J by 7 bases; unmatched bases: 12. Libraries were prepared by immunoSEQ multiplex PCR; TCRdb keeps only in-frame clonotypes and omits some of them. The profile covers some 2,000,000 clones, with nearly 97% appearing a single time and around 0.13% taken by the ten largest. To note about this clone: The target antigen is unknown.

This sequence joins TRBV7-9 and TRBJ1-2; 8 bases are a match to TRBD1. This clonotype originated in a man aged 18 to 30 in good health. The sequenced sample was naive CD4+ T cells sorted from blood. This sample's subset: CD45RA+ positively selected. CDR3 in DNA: TGTGCCAGCAGCGTTGCAGGGGGCGCGGTGGGTGGCTACACCTTC. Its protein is CASSVAGGAVGGYTF.